The 23 T cell receptor beta chains below all came from one sample that was sequenced in a study of T cells in localized non-small cell lung cancer. Some clones are missing from TCRdb's copy, which holds only in-frame ones; the method was immunoSEQ multiplex PCR. The sample lists around 35,000 clones; roughly 89% were seen once. This sample comprised peripheral blood, obtained before any cancer treatment. These receptors were collected from a woman aged 40-75 years with stage I lung adenocarcinoma.

The gene calls are TRBV2 and TRBJ1-1, with D uncertain. Germline lookup yields CDR1 SNHLY and CDR2 FYNNEI. Trimming removed 4 bases at V and 4 bases at J, with 7 bases between. The CDR3 loop spans 12 amino acids. CDR3 residues: CASSVQLTEAFF. CDR3 bases: TGTGCCAGCAGTGTACAACTCACTGAAGCTTTCTTT.

This clone was counted only a few times. The chain couples TRBV27 to TRBJ1-2, with D tentatively TRBD1 (5 bases). Trimming pared 5 bases from V and 4 bases from J, leaving 17 bases between. The CDR3 runs to 15 residues. Germline-derived CDR1 and CDR2 are MNHEY and SMNVEV (reference sequence). This chain's CDR3 is CASSPSIPRGYGYTF. Written as DNA, the CDR3 is TGTGCCAGCAGTCCCTCTATCCCAAGGGGCTATGGCTACACCTTC.

The chain carries TRBV19 and TRBJ1-6; D is undetermined. The germline V and J ends were trimmed by 1 base and 6 bases, with 1 base remaining between them. CDR1 and CDR2 (germline): LNHDA, SQIVND (reference sequence). The CDR3 runs to 12 residues. For the CDR3, the DNA is TGTGCCAGTAGTATAGGTAATTCACCCCTCCACTTT. Protein sequence: CASSIGNSPLHF.

The chain joins TRBV7-2 to TRBJ2-3, with no clear D. Germline values: CDR1 SGHTA, CDR2 FQGNSA. There are 15 residues in the CDR3. Trimming removed 1 base from V and 2 bases from J, with 10 bases in between. The CDR3 sequence: CASSLVGPNTDTQYF. CDR3 DNA sequence: TGTGCCAGCAGCTTAGTCGGTCCCAACACAGATACGCAGTATTTT.

This clone was found once. This chain uses TRBV7-6 with TRBJ2-3, with D maybe TRBD1 (5 bases). V was cut by 5 bases and J by 1 base, with 16 bases left in between. Per germline, CDR1 SGHVS and CDR2 FNYEAQ. The CDR3 is 16 amino acids. The CDR3 loop reads CASSQPQDTRTDTQYF. The DNA of the CDR3 is TGTGCCAGCAGCCAACCCCAGGACACCCGCACAGATACGCAGTATTTT. Filled out from reference TRBV7-6 and TRBJ2-3, the complete variable domain reads GAGVSQSPRYKVTKRGQDVALRCDPISGHVSLYWYRQALGQGPEFLTYFNYEAQQDKSGLPNDRFSAERPEGSISTLTIQRTEQRDSAMYRCASSQPQDTRTDTQYFGPGTRLTVL.

The V call is TRBV6-1, the J call TRBJ2-3; D call uncertain. The V and J ends lost 9 bases and 2 bases respectively, with 9 bases between them. The CDR3 consists of 12 residues. The V gene's germline CDR1 is MNHNS and CDR2 SASEGT. CDR3 nucleotide sequence: TGTGCCAGTCGACCGGACACAGATACGCAGTATTTT. Translated: CASRPDTDTQYF.

This clone was seen just once. The chain has TRBV10-3 and TRBJ1-5, with D unclear. Trimming removed 0 bases from V and 0 bases from J, with 6 bases in between. The germline V gene has CDR1 ENHRY and CDR2 SYGVKD. The CDR3 extends over 15 amino acids. The CDR3 is CAISESTFSNQPQHF. CDR3 DNA sequence: TGTGCCATCAGTGAGTCCACTTTTAGCAATCAGCCCCAGCATTTT.

The chain combines TRBV7-2 with TRBJ1-1; D is uncertain. This CDR3 contains 15 residues. Germline CDR1 SGHTA, CDR2 FQGNSA. Trimming cost V 5 bases and J 1 base, with 14 bases left between them. CDR3 DNA sequence: TGTGCCAGCAGCCGAGGGAGACAACGGAACACTGAAGCTTTCTTT. The encoded protein is CASSRGRQRNTEAFF.

The rearrangement joins TRBV2 to TRBJ2-7; D call uncertain. The CDR3 loop spans 13 amino acids. Germline V gives CDR1 SNHLY, CDR2 FYNNEI. V was cut by 8 bases and J by 2 bases, with 13 bases left in between. CDR3 in amino acids: CASSLGRAYEQYF. The CDR3 DNA sequence: TGTGCCAGCTCTCTGGGAAGAGCCTACGAGCAGTACTTC.

J is TRBJ2-6 and V is TRBV4-1, with D tentatively TRBD1 (5 bases). Germline V gene data show CDR1 as MGHRA and CDR2 as YSYEKL. There are 15 residues in the CDR3. Trimming took 3 bases from V and 0 from J, leaving 6 bases between them. This CDR3 is CASSHRASGANVLTF. CDR3 coding DNA: TGCGCCAGCAGCCACAGGGCCTCTGGGGCCAACGTCCTGACTTTC.

The chain is built from TRBV21-1 and TRBJ1-4. TRBV21-1 is deemed a pseudogene. The CDR3 extends over 15 amino acids. As DNA, the CDR3 is TGTGCCAGCAGCCCTGCCGGGACCAACGCGGGAAAACTGTTTTTT. It is translated as CASSPAGTNAGKLFF.

This clone was detected a few times. CDR3 residues: CASSLAQGSEAFF. CDR3 nucleotides: TGCGCCAGCAGCTTGGCTCAGGGTTCTGAAGCTTTCTTT. The chain employs TRBV5-1 and TRBJ1-1, with a tentative D call TRBD1 (5 bases). Germline V gene data show CDR1 as SGHRS and CDR2 as YFSETQ. The CDR3 is made up of 13 amino acids. Trimming removed 0 bases from V and 6 bases from J, with 9 bases in between.

J is TRBJ2-1 and V is TRBV30; D tentatively fits TRBD1 or TRBD2 (5 bases each). The ends were cut back, 0 bases at V and 5 bases at J, with 14 bases in the middle. From germline, CDR1 is GTSNPN and CDR2 SVGIG (reference sequence). The CDR3 has 15 amino acids. DNA for the CDR3: TGTGCCTGGAGTGTACTTGGGGGTCCGGACAATGAGCAGTTCTTC. It specifies CAWSVLGGPDNEQFF.

The J gene is TRBJ2-3, the V gene TRBV7-2, with 8 bases matching TRBD2. Germline V gene lookup returns CDR1 SGHTA and CDR2 FQGNSA. V gave up 2 bases and J gave up 3 bases; unmatched junction bases: 4. This CDR3 is 15 amino acids long. The CDR3 loop reads CASSLTGGRTDTQYF. CDR3 DNA sequence: TGTGCCAGCAGCTTAACGGGGGGGCGGACAGATACGCAGTATTTT.

The chain uses TRBV6-1 and TRBJ1-2, with unresolved D. The CDR3 is 12 residues long. V was pared by 3 bases and J by 3 bases, with 5 bases between. Germline loops: CDR1 MNHNS, CDR2 SASEGT. The CDR3: CASSDGYYGYTF. The CDR3 bases are TGTGCCAGCAGTGACGGGTACTATGGCTACACCTTC.

V is TRBV7-2 and J is TRBJ2-1; possibly TRBD2 for D (6 bases). The CDR3 has 12 residues. The V end lost 1 base, the J end lost 16 bases, and 14 bases lay between the germline ends. Germline V gene sequence: CDR1 SGHTA, CDR2 FQGNSA. The CDR3 DNA follows: TGTGCCAGCAGCTTAGAGGGACTCCATAGTTTCTTC. Translating it yields CASSLEGLHSFF.

V and J are TRBV27 and TRBJ2-7; no clear D. Per the germline V gene, CDR1 is MNHEY and CDR2 is SMNVEV (reference sequence). This CDR3 is 10 amino acids long. V lost 4 bases and J 4 bases, leaving 2 bases between the germline ends. The CDR3 protein is CASSSYEQYF. For the CDR3, the DNA is TGTGCCAGCAGTTCATACGAGCAGTACTTC.

The chain joins TRBV6-5 to TRBJ1-1, with unresolved D. V was trimmed by 2 bases and J by 0 bases, leaving 10 bases between them. The germline CDR1 and CDR2 sequences are MNHEY and SVGAGI. This CDR3 spans 15 amino acids. CDR3 sequence reads: CASSYGGSLNTEAFF. The CDR3 nucleotides are TGTGCCAGCAGTTACGGTGGCAGCCTGAACACTGAAGCTTTCTTT.

This chain joins TRBV7-3 and TRBJ2-2; perhaps TRBD2 as D (7 bases). Trimming stripped 1 base from V and 6 bases from J, with 12 bases between. The CDR3 is 15 residues long. CDR1 is SGHTA and CDR2 is FQGTGA in the germline V gene. The CDR3 reads CASSLSGGISGELFF. Written as DNA, the CDR3 is TGTGCCAGCAGCTTAAGCGGGGGCATTTCCGGGGAGCTGTTTTTT.

The gene calls are TRBV18 and TRBJ2-2, with 8 bases fitting TRBD2. V lost 3 bases to trimming and J lost 4 bases; unmatched junction nucleotides: 13. Germline V gives CDR1 KGHSH, CDR2 LQKENI. This CDR3 contains 18 residues. This CDR3 reads CASSPGQQRGRSTGELFF. The CDR3 DNA sequence: TGTGCCAGCTCACCTGGACAGCAGCGGGGGAGGAGCACCGGGGAGCTGTTTTTT.

The V call is TRBV5-1, the J call TRBJ1-1; D call uncertain. Trimming took 0 bases from V and 1 from J, leaving 7 bases between them. Germline-derived CDR1 and CDR2 are SGHRS and YFSETQ. This CDR3 region has 14 residues. The CDR3 nucleotides read TGCGCCAGCAGCTTGGATGGTCGGAACACTGAAGCTTTCTTT. Translation: CASSLDGRNTEAFF.

The chain is built from TRBV11-2 and TRBJ1-5; no reliable D call. The V gene's germline CDR1 is SGHAT and CDR2 FQNNGV. This CDR3 is 13 amino acids long. Between the trimmed V and J ends, which lost 5 bases and 5 bases, there was a span of 10 bases. The CDR3 region is CASSPGRDQPQHF. CDR3 sequence (DNA): TGTGCCAGCAGCCCCGGGAGGGATCAGCCCCAGCATTTT.

CDR3 coding DNA: TGTGCCAGCAGCTTAGCGCTTGCGGGGGTGAACACTGAAGCTTTCTTT. The encoded protein is CASSLALAGVNTEAFF. The chain recombines TRBV7-9 with TRBJ1-1; a weak D match, TRBD1 (5 bases). This CDR3 contains 16 residues. Trimming removed 0 bases at V and 0 bases at J, with 11 bases between. Germline lookup yields CDR1 SEHNR and CDR2 FQNEAQ (reference sequence).